This T cell receptor (beta chain) was profiled in a study of blood T cell repertoires in COVID-19 (dated by TCRdb to 2019 to 2021). About the investigation overall: Samples covering the acute and convalescent phases of COVID-19 were provided by collaborators in the United States, Italy and Spain. The material from the prospective study consisted of cDNA or gDNA derived from T cells, B-cell-depleted T cells, or PBMCs. Subjects who had been exposed to COVID-19, were actively infected with it, or had recovered from it provided the deeply sampled blood TCRbeta repertoires that made up the dataset. A freely available public database, intended as a resource for researchers studying the immune response to SARS-CoV-2, is where the repertoires were released. Samples came from the ongoing ImmuneRACE study (first 160 participants) plus 1,254 subjects from 6 global collaborators. A de-identified subject ID, COVID-19 status, age in years and sex were almost always included in the sample metadata. Where available, HLA class I and class II types were obtained from metadata supplied by the sample provider rather than from assay-based typing.

At one collaborating source in Seattle, patients were enrolled during active infection and were followed longitudinally through the course of disease. Collaborating institutions collected whole blood in K2EDTA tubes following their own protocols. For TCRbeta analysis, collaborators shipped samples in one of three forms: frozen whole blood, isolated PBMCs, or DNA extracted from either of those sample types. The immunoSEQ Assay, a bias-controlled multiplex PCR, was used to amplify TCRbeta CDR3 regions from genomic DNA. From the authors' description of their analysis: The number of nucleated cells in each sample was estimated by amplification of reference gene primers within the assay. To quantify the absolute abundance of each unique TCRbeta CDR3 rearrangement, sequence reads were collapsed and filtered. Productive Simpson clonality was computed per sample as the square root of Simpson's diversity index over productive rearrangements. TCRdb holds this immuneACCESS table with in-frame rearrangements only. Some clones are missing; in checked studies, unresolved V genes explain under half, and the rest has no known cause. That table furnishes V, J and clone size, whereas the DNA furnished D and trimming. Recorded for this sample are about 170,000 clones; roughly 93% of them occurred a single time. The top ten clones comprise around 5.1% of the sample.

Summary of the overall study and its limitations: The quantity of clinical and demographic metadata differed by source and by participant and was supplied without curation.

At the junction V is shortened by 2 bases and J by 0 bases; bases outside the gene matches: 16. Reading from cysteine to phenylalanine, the CDR3 counts 20 amino acids. The CDR3 DNA has 60 bases and is translated from base 1. Based on the germline V gene, the CDR1 and CDR2 sequences are MGHRA and YSYEKL. On this clone itself: This clone's antigen is unknown. No base-level quality is on record; no much larger clone is a single base apart.

Source material: peripheral blood. This clonotype was sampled from a man between 18 and 35 years old with COVID-19, enrolled during active disease. The rearrangement combines TRBV4-1 with TRBJ2-1, and 7 junctional nucleotides match TRBD2. At the DNA level, the sequence is TGCGCCAGCAGCCAACCCGTCTGGATGCGCGGGAGCCGCTCCTACAATGAGCAGTTCTTC. The translation is CASSQPVWMRGSRSYNEQFF.